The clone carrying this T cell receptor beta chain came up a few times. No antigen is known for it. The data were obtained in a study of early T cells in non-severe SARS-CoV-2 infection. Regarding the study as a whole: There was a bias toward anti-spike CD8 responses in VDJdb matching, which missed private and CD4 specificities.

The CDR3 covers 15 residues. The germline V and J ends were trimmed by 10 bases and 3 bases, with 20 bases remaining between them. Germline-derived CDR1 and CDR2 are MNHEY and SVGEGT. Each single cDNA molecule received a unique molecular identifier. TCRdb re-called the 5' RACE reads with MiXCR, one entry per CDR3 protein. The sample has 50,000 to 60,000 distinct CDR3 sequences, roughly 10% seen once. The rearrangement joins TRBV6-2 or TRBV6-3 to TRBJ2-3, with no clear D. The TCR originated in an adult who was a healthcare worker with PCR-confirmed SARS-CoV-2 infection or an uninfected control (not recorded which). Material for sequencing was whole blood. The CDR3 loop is CATNSHRAPTDTQYF. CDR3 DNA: TGTGCCACCAATAGTCACAGAGCTCCTACAGATACGCAGTATTTT.